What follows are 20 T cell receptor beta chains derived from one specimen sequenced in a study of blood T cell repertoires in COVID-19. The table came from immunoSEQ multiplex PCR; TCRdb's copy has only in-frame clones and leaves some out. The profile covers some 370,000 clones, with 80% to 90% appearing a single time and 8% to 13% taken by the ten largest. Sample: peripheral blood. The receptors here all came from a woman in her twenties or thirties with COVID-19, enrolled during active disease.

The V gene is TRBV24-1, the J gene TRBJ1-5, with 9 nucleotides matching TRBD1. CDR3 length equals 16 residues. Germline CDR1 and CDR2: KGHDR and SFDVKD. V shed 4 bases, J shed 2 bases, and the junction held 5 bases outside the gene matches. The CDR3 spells CATSEGQGDGNQPQHF. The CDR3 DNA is TGTGCCACCAGTGAGGGACAGGGCGATGGCAATCAGCCCCAGCATTTT.

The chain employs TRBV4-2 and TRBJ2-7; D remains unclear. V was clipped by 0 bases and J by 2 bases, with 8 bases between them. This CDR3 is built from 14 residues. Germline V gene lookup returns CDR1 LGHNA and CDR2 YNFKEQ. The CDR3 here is CASSQDPPAYEQYF. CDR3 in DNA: TGTGCCAGCAGCCAAGATCCCCCTGCCTACGAGCAGTACTTC.

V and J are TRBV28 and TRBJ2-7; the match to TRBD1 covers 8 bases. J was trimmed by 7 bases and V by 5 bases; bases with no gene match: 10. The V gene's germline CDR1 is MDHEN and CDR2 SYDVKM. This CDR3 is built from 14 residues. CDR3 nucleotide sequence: TGTGCCAGCAGTACAGGGGGGTTCACGAGAGAGCAGTACTTC. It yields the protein CASSTGGFTREQYF.

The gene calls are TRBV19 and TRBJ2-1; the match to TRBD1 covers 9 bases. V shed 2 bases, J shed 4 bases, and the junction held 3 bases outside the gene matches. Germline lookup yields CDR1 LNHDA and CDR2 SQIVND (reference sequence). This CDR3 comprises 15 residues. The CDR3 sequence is CASSIWDRAYNEQFF. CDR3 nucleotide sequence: TGTGCCAGTAGTATATGGGACAGGGCGTACAATGAGCAGTTCTTC.

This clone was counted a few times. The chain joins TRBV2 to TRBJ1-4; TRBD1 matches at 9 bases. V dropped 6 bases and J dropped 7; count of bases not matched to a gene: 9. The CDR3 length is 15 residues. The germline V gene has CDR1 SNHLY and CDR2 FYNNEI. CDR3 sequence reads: CASRRLGTGIEKLFF. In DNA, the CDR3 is TGTGCCAGCAGGCGCCTCGGGACAGGGATTGAAAAACTGTTTTTT.

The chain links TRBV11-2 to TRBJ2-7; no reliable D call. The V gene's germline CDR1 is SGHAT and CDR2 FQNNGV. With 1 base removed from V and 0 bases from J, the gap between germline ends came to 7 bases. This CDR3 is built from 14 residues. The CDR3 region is CASSLAWSSYEQYF. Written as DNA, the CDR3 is TGTGCCAGCAGCTTAGCCTGGAGCTCCTACGAGCAGTACTTC.

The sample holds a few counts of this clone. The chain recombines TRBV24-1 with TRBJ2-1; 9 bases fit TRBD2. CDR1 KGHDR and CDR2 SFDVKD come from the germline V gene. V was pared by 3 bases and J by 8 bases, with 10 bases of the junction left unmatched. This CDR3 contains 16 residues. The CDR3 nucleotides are TGTGCCACCAGTGATCATGGGGGCGGGAGGGGGCATGAGCAGTTCTTC. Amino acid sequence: CATSDHGGGRGHEQFF.

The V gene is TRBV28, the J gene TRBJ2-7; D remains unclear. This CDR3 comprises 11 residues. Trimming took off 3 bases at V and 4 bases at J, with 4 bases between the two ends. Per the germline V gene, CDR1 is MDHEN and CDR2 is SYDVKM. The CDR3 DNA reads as TGTGCCAGCAGTTTTTCGTACGAGCAGTACTTC. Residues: CASSFSYEQYF.

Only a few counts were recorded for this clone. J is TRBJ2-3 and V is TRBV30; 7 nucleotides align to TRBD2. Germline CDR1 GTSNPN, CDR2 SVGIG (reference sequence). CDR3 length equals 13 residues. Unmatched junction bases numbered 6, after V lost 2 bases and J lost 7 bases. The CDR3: CAWSRVAGNTQYF. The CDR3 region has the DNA TGTGCCTGGAGTCGAGTAGCGGGTAATACGCAGTATTTT.

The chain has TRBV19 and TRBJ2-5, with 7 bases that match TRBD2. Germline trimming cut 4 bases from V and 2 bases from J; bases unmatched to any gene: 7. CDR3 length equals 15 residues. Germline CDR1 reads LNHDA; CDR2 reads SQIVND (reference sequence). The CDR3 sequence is CASSRAGPGQETQYF. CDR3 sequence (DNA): TGTGCCAGTAGTAGAGCGGGACCGGGGCAAGAGACCCAGTACTTC.

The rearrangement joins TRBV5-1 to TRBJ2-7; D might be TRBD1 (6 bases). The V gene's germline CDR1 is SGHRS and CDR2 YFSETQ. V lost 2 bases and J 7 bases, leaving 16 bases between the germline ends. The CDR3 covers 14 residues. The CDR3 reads CASSLSGVRLEQYF. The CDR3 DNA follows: TGCGCCAGCAGCTTATCAGGGGTGAGGCTGGAGCAGTACTTC.

CDR3 amino acids: CASSFSVGGGWAGANVLTF. As DNA, the CDR3 is TGTGCCAGCAGTTTTTCGGTCGGCGGGGGGTGGGCTGGGGCCAACGTCCTGACTTTC. The V and J genes are TRBV27 and TRBJ2-6, with TRBD2 identical over 8 bases. The CDR3 sequence is 19 residues long. Trimming removed 3 bases from V and 2 bases from J; junction bases left unmatched: 12. Germline CDR1 and CDR2: MNHEY and SMNVEV (reference sequence).

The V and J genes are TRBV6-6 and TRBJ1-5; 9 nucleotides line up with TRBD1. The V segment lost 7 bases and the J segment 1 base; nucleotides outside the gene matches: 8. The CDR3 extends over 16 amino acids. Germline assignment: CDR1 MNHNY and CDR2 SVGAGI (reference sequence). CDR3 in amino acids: CASTRTGELSNQPQHF. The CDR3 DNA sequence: TGTGCCAGCACCCGGACAGGGGAACTAAGCAATCAGCCCCAGCATTTT.

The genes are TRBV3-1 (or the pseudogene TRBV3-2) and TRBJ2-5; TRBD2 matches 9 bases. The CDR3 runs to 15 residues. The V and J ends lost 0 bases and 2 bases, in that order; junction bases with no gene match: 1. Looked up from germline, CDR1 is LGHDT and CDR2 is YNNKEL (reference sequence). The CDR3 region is CASSQDTSGQETQYF. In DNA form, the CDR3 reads TGTGCCAGCAGCCAAGATACTAGCGGGCAAGAGACCCAGTACTTC.

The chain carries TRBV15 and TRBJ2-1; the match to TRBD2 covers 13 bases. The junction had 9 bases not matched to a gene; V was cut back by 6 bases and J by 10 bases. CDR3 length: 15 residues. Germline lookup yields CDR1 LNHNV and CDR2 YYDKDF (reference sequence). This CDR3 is CATSLLAGGSGEQFF. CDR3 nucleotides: TGTGCCACCAGTCTACTAGCGGGAGGGTCAGGAGAGCAGTTCTTC.

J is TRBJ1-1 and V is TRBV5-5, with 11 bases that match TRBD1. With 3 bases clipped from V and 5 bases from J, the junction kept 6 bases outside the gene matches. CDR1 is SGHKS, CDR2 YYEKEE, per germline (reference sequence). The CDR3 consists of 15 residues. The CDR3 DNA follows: TGTGCCAGCAGCTGGGGACAGGGGGGCAGGACTGAAGCTTTCTTT. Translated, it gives CASSWGQGGRTEAFF.

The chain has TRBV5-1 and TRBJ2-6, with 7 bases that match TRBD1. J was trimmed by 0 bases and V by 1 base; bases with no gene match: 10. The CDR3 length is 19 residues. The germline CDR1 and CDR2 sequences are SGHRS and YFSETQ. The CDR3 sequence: CASSLFSAGGVSGANVLTF. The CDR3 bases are TGCGCCAGCAGCTTGTTCTCTGCAGGGGGTGTCTCTGGGGCCAACGTCCTGACTTTC.

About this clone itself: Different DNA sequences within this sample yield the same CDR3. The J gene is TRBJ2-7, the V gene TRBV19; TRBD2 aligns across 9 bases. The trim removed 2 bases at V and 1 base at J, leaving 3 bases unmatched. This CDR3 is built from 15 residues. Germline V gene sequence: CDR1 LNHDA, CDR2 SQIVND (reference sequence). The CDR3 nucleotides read TGTGCCAGTAGTATACGTGCGGGGGGGTCCTACGAGCAGTACTTC. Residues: CASSIRAGGSYEQYF. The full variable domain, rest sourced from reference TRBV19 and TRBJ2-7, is DGGITQSPKYLFRKEGQNVTLSCEQNLNHDAMYWYRQDPGQGLRLIYYSQIVNDFQKGDIAEGYSVSREKKESFPLTVTSAQKNPTAFYLCASSIRAGGSYEQYFGPGTRLTVT.

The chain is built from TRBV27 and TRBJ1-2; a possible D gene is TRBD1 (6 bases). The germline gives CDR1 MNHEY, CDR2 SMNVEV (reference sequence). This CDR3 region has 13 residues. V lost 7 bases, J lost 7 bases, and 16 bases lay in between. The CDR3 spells CASTTVGGLGYTF. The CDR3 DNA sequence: TGTGCCAGCACCACGGTCGGGGGGCTTGGCTACACCTTC.

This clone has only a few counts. In DNA form, the CDR3 reads TGTGCCAGCAGCTTGGAGGGGGGGCCCTCCTACGAGCAGTACTTC. Protein sequence: CASSLEGGPSYEQYF. The chain is built from TRBV5-5 and TRBJ2-7; weak D call: TRBD2 (7 bases). The germline V gene encodes CDR1 SGHKS and CDR2 YYEKEE (reference sequence). Trimming removed 0 bases from V and 0 bases from J, with 10 bases in between. The CDR3 consists of 15 residues.